This TCR beta chain was profiled in a study of blood T cell repertoires in COVID-19. Study background: The United States, Italy and Spain supplied acute and convalescent COVID-19 samples. In each case, the material was cDNA or gDNA derived from T cells, B-cell-depleted T cells, or PBMCs.

CDR3 length: 15 residues. Per the germline V gene, CDR1 is SEHNR and CDR2 is FQNEAQ (reference sequence). V was cut by 0 bases and J by 3 bases, with 8 bases left in between. Produced via immunoSEQ multiplex PCR; TCRdb's table is partial and in-frame only. There are some 310,000 clones in the sample; 90% occur only once, and 2.9% lies in the top ten. Seattle enrolled patients during active infection and tracked them longitudinally. The chain uses TRBV7-9 and TRBJ1-4, with no clear D. Source material: peripheral blood. The TCR comes from a woman aged 25 to 39 with COVID-19, enrolled during active disease. CDR3 DNA: TGTGCCAGCAGCTTAGCTACAGCCTCTAATGAAAAACTGTTTTTT. Translating gives CASSLATASNEKLFF.